This is a list of T cell receptor beta chains from one sample in a study of blood T cells in healthy people across ages. From the 5' RACE reads, TCRdb called clonotypes with MiXCR, one entry per CDR3 protein. The sample carries around 1.5 million distinct CDR3 sequences, 42% recorded once. Sequencing used blood. The receptor source for this set is a woman between 18 and 30 years old in good health. Each CDR3 is given with its conserved first and last residue. The D gene is left open where the match is weak. The size field is filled for only some rows; it gives once, few, many or a size class.

CDR3: CSVLTGFNEKLFF
DNA: TGCAGCGTGCTGACAGGATTTAATGAAAAACTGTTTTTT
J: TRBJ1-4
size: .
D: .
V: TRBV29-1

CDR3: CASSQGLGSDYNEQFF
DNA: TGTGCCAGCTCCCAAGGGCTAGGCTCAGATTACAATGAGCAGTTCTTC
J: TRBJ2-1
size: .
D: .
V: TRBV12-3/TRBV12-4

CDR3: CASSLASDTQYF
DNA: TGTGCCAGCAGTCTAGCATCCGATACGCAGTATTTT
J: TRBJ2-3
size: many
D: .
V: TRBV5-1

CDR3: CSASTDRDTEAFF
DNA: TGCAGTGCTAGTACTGACAGGGACACTGAAGCTTTCTTT
J: TRBJ1-1
size: few
D: TRBD1
V: TRBV20-1

CDR3: CASSPDPGAPEQYF
DNA: TGCGCCAGCAGCCCGGACCCGGGGGCCCCCGAGCAGTACTTC
J: TRBJ2-7
size: .
D: .
V: TRBV5-1

CDR3: CSATRGIDTEAFF
DNA: TGCAGTGCGACGCGGGGCATCGACACTGAAGCTTTCTTT
J: TRBJ1-1
size: .
D: .
V: TRBV20-1

CDR3: CASSLGAPGRGYEQYF
DNA: TGCGCCAGCAGCTTGGGTGCCCCCGGGCGGGGCTACGAGCAGTACTTC
J: TRBJ2-7
size: .
D: .
V: TRBV5-1

CDR3: CSVDQGGNYEQYF
DNA: TGCAGCGTTGACCAGGGTGGAAACTACGAGCAGTACTTC
J: TRBJ2-7
size: few
D: .
V: TRBV29-1

CDR3: CASSITLRDIGNTIYF
DNA: TGTGCCAGCAGTATCACTCTCCGGGACATTGGAAACACCATATATTTT
J: TRBJ1-3
size: .
D: .
V: TRBV28

CDR3: CSAMGLVTDTQYF
DNA: TGCAGTGCTATGGGACTAGTCACAGATACGCAGTATTTT
J: TRBJ2-3
size: few
D: TRBD2
V: TRBV20-1

CDR3: CASSPDRGSGIQYF
DNA: TGTGCCAGCAGTCCGGACAGGGGCTCGGGCATTCAGTACTTC
J: TRBJ2-4
size: few
D: TRBD1
V: TRBV28

CDR3: CSARGSIAGGTLEQYF
DNA: TGCAGTGCTAGAGGATCTATAGCGGGAGGGACCTTGGAGCAGTACTTC
J: TRBJ2-7
size: .
D: TRBD2
V: TRBV20-1

CDR3: CASSFSYDTQYF
DNA: TGTGCCAGCAGTTTTAGTTACGATACGCAGTATTTT
J: TRBJ2-3
size: .
D: .
V: TRBV12-3/TRBV12-4

CDR3: CASSAGTHEQFF
DNA: TGTGCCAGCAGCGCCGGGACGCATGAGCAGTTCTTC
J: TRBJ2-1
size: .
D: .
V: TRBV5-5

CDR3: CASSSGLPQYF
DNA: TGTGCCAGCAGCTCGGGTCTACCCCAGTACTTC
J: TRBJ2-5
size: few
D: .
V: TRBV11-2

CDR3: CASSWSERAIKYYEQYF
DNA: TGTGCCAGCAGCTGGTCGGAAAGGGCGATTAAGTATTACGAGCAGTACTTC
J: TRBJ2-7
size: .
D: .
V: TRBV3-1

CDR3: CASTPVGVHMNTEAFF
DNA: TGTGCCAGCACCCCGGTGGGGGTTCACATGAACACTGAAGCTTTCTTT
J: TRBJ1-1
size: .
D: .
V: TRBV12-3/TRBV12-4

CDR3: CASSRRDRVTEQYF
DNA: TGTGCCAGCAGCCGCCGGGACAGGGTGACCGAGCAGTACTTC
J: TRBJ2-7
size: .
D: TRBD1
V: TRBV5-6

CDR3: CASSLGSAPNTGELFF
DNA: TGTGCCAGCAGCTTAGGTAGCGCGCCGAACACCGGGGAGCTGTTTTTT
J: TRBJ2-2
size: .
D: .
V: TRBV7-9

CDR3: CASSLGASGGKTQYF
DNA: TGTGCCAGCAGCTTAGGCGCTAGCGGGGGGAAGACCCAGTACTTC
J: TRBJ2-5
size: .
D: TRBD2
V: TRBV13

CDR3: CASSEYFQGRDGYTF
DNA: TGTGCCAGCAGTGAATACTTTCAGGGACGTGATGGCTACACCTTC
J: TRBJ1-2
size: many
D: .
V: TRBV25-1

CDR3: CASSETSGSAYNEQFF
DNA: TGTGCCAGCAGCGAAACTAGCGGGAGCGCCTACAATGAGCAGTTCTTC
J: TRBJ2-1
size: .
D: TRBD2
V: TRBV11-3

CDR3: CASAGTSATDAQYF
DNA: TGTGCCAGCGCTGGGACTAGCGCCACAGATGCGCAGTATTTT
J: TRBJ2-3
size: .
D: TRBD2
V: TRBV2

CDR3: CASSQAKGSGGRTNEQFF
DNA: TGCGCCAGCAGCCAAGCTAAAGGTAGCGGGGGCCGAACCAATGAGCAGTTCTTC
J: TRBJ2-1
size: .
D: TRBD2
V: TRBV4-1

CDR3: CPDRERTDTQYF
DNA: TGCCCCGACAGGGAGCGGACAGATACGCAGTATTTT
J: TRBJ2-3
size: .
D: TRBD1
V: TRBV20-1

CDR3: CASSVGTSENIQYF
DNA: TGCGCCAGCAGCGTCGGGACTAGCGAAAACATTCAGTACTTC
J: TRBJ2-4
size: few
D: TRBD2
V: TRBV5-1

CDR3: CASSAGLAGSYNEQFF
DNA: TGTGCCAGCAGCGCGGGACTAGCGGGGTCCTACAATGAGCAGTTCTTC
J: TRBJ2-1
size: few
D: TRBD2
V: TRBV9